This note documents a single T cell receptor beta chain sequence. Its antigen is undetermined. The record originates from a study of identical twins. Template switching (which added a universal primer site) was used, and cDNA carried unique molecular identifiers. TCRdb re-called the 5' RACE reads through MiXCR, storing one row per CDR3 protein. The sample holds around 370,000 distinct CDR3 sequences, 7% to 9.5% seen once. Overall study results and limits: In zero-insertion analyses, partial confounding could arise from invariant MAIT and iNKT cells.

Donors uniformly comprised healthy Caucasians. Germline CDR1 reads SGHRS; CDR2 reads YFSETQ. V shed 2 bases, J shed 8 bases, and the junction held 6 bases outside the gene matches. The CDR3 totals 15 residues. Input material: naive T cells sorted from blood. The chain is built from TRBV5-1 and TRBJ1-4, with TRBD1 matching 10 bases. This TCR was sampled from a woman aged 50 to 60 in good health. The CDR3 spells CASSFGTGENEKLFF. The CDR3 region has the DNA TGCGCCAGCAGCTTTGGGACAGGGGAAAACGAAAAACTGTTTTTT. The full variable domain, in which reference TRBV5-1 and TRBJ1-4 provide the parts outside the CDR3, is KAGVTQTPRYLIKTRGQQVTLSCSPISGHRSVSWYQQTPGQGLQFLFEYFSETQRNKGNFPGRFSGRQFSNSRSEMNVSTLELGDSALYLCASSFGTGENEKLFFGSGTQLSVL.